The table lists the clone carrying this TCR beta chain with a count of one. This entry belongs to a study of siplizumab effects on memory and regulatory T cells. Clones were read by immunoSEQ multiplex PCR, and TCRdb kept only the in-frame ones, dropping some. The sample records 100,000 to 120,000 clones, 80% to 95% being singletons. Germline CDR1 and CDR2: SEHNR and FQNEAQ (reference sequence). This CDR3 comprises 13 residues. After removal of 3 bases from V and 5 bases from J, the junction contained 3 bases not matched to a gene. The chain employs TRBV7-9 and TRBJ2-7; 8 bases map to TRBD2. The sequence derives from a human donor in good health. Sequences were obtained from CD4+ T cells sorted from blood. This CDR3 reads CASSFGGVNEQYF. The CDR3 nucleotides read TGTGCCAGCAGCTTCGGGGGGGTCAACGAGCAGTACTTC.